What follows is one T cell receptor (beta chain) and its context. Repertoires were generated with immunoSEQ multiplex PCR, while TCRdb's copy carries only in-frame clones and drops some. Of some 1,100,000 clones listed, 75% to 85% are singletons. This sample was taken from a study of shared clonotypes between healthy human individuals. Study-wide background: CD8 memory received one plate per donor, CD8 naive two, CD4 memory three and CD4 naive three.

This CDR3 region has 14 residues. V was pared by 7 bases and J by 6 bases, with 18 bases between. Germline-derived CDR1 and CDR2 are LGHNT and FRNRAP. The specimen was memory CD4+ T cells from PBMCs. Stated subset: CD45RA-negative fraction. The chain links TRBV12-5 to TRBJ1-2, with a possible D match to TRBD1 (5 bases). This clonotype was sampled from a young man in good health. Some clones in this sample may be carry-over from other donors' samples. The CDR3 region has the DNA TGTGCTAGTGCAGGGAAAGGGTCTTTCGATGGCTACACCTTC. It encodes CASAGKGSFDGYTF.